This record concerns one TCR beta chain sequence. This sample is part of a study of blood T cell repertoires in COVID-19. As for the study in general: COVID-19 samples collected from the United States, Italy and Spain covered acute and convalescent phases. Sample material is recorded as cDNA or gDNA derived from T cells, B-cell-depleted T cells, or PBMCs.

Per the study methods: Amplification of reference gene primers was used by the study to estimate nucleated cell counts. TCRdb keeps only in-frame clones here, not all; method: immunoSEQ multiplex PCR. D and trimming come from the DNA, and the V and J calls and clone size come from that table. The sample contains about 280,000 clones, roughly 85% of which appear only once. Germline V CDR1 and CDR2: SQVTM, ANQGSEA. The V segment lost 6 bases and the J segment 1 base; nucleotides outside the gene matches: 2. This CDR3 region has 13 residues. Sequencing was performed on peripheral blood. The rearrangement joins TRBV29-1 to TRBJ2-3, with 9 positions matching TRBD1. The source of this sequence is a man aged 45-65 years with active or convalescent COVID-19. CDR3 sequence (DNA): TGCAGCGTCCGGACAGGGGGCACAGATACGCAGTATTTT. This gives the protein CSVRTGGTDTQYF.